This T cell receptor beta chain was sequenced during a study of blood T cell repertoires in COVID-19. Assignment of participants to cohorts was predicated upon participant-reported clinical history. Contact with a PCR-confirmed or clinician-diagnosed COVID-19 case occurred within 2 weeks of entry. Germline-derived CDR1 and CDR2 are MNHEY and SVGAGI. The V segment lost 2 bases and the J segment 2 bases; nucleotides outside the gene matches: 2. The CDR3 has 14 residues. This clone was recorded once. Clones were sequenced by immunoSEQ multiplex PCR, and TCRdb holds only the in-frame ones, with some missing. There are about 310,000 clones in the sample; 85% occur only once, and approximately 1.9% lies in the top ten.

Specimen: PBMCs or T cells enriched from blood (not recorded which). The TCR sequence derives from a woman aged 25 to 45 who had been exposed to COVID-19. This rearrangement joins TRBV6-5 to TRBJ2-5; TRBD2 matches at 7 bases. The CDR3 nucleotides are TGTGCCAGCAGTTACCGGACTAGTCAAGAGACCCAGTACTTC. It is translated as CASSYRTSQETQYF.